Presented here are 5 T cell receptor beta chains from one specimen sequenced in a study of regulatory T cells in long-lasting Graves disease. Arm-PCR of CDR3 regions and iRepertoire HTBI primers were the basis on which TCR beta libraries were built. In TCRdb, the multiplex PCR reads were re-called with MiXCR into one record per CDR3 protein. The sample includes 370,000 or so distinct CDR3 sequences, 15% to 20% of them seen just once. The sample's time point: newly diagnosed GD, antithyroid drugs for less than 3 months. RNA from PBMCs was the source of the TCR library. Separately, the same data were catalogued under a study of T cells in Graves' hyperthyroidism and ophthalmopathy.

The sequencing used peripheral blood mononuclear cells (PBMCs), collected at new diagnosis, from a patient treated with antithyroid drugs. The source is a woman between 18 and 30 years old with Graves disease.

This clonotype was seen a handful of times. The V gene is TRBV10-2, the J gene TRBJ2-7; D may be TRBD2 (5 bases). The V and J ends lost 6 bases and 2 bases respectively, with 20 bases between them. This CDR3 is 16 amino acids long. The germline gives CDR1 WSHSY, CDR2 SAAADI. Here the CDR3 DNA reads TGCGCCAGCAGCCAGGCTCGGGGAGTAGTAGCCTACGAGCAGTACTTC. Translating it yields CASSQARGVVAYEQYF.

This clonotype was detected ten times or more. V and J are TRBV5-1 and TRBJ2-7, with D possibly being TRBD1 (5 bases). Trimming removed 6 bases at V and 2 bases at J, with 12 bases between. Germline assignment: CDR1 SGHRS and CDR2 YFSETQ. This CDR3 has 13 amino acids. The CDR3 loop is CASTEQGAYEQYF. CDR3 sequence (DNA): TGCGCCAGCACCGAGCAGGGCGCCTACGAGCAGTACTTC.

A note on this clonotype: This sequence may be a read error, since a much larger clone differs from it by one base. V gene TRBV28 combines with J gene TRBJ2-1; TRBD2 aligns across 9 bases. The J call may be incorrect, as the DNA end agrees better with TRBJ2-5. This CDR3 region has 14 residues. Germline V gives CDR1 MDHEN, CDR2 SYDVKM. CDR3 sequence (DNA): TGTGCCAGCAGGGCAGCGGGAGGAAGGCGGACCCAGTACTTC. Protein sequence: CASRAAGGRRTQYF.

This clonotype was observed a few times. V and J are TRBV5-1 and TRBJ2-7; tentative D call: TRBD1 (5 bases). CDR1 SGHRS and CDR2 YFSETQ come from the germline V gene. The CDR3 runs to 14 residues. V was pared by 0 bases and J by 3 bases, with 10 bases between. The CDR3 loop reads CASSLARAFYEQYF. For the CDR3, the DNA is TGCGCCAGCAGCTTGGCCAGGGCCTTCTACGAGCAGTACTTC. Full variable domain (rest looked up from reference TRBV5-1 and TRBJ2-7): KAGVTQTPRYLIKTRGQQVTLSCSPISGHRSVSWYQQTPGQGLQFLFEYFSETQRNKGNFPGRFSGRQFSNSRSEMNVSTLELGDSALYLCASSLARAFYEQYFGPGTRLTVT.

The rearrangement links TRBV10-3 to TRBJ2-7, with 11 bases identical to TRBD2. The length of the CDR3 is 13 residues. CDR1 ENHRY and CDR2 SYGVKD come from the germline V gene. V shed 10 bases, J shed 2 bases, and the junction held 4 bases outside the gene matches. This CDR3 is CATGLAGTYEQYF. In DNA form, the CDR3 reads TGTGCCACCGGACTAGCGGGTACCTACGAGCAGTACTTC.